Shown below are 21 T cell receptor beta chains from a single sample sequenced in a study of blood T cell repertoires in COVID-19. The protocol was immunoSEQ multiplex PCR, while the TCRdb copy is restricted to in-frame clones and leaves out a portion. Of approximately 300,000 clones in the sample, approximately 90% were seen once. The sample taken for sequencing was PBMCs or T cells enriched from blood (not recorded which). The origin of the receptors is a woman younger than 45 who had recovered from COVID-19.

The V call is TRBV5-5, the J call TRBJ1-2; D ambiguous. Trimming took 0 bases from V and 2 from J, leaving 8 bases between them. The CDR3 consists of 14 residues. The germline V gene has CDR1 SGHKS and CDR2 YYEKEE (reference sequence). CDR3 nucleotides: TGTGCCAGCAGCTTGGTGGTAGCGAACTATGGCTACACCTTC. This codes for CASSLVVANYGYTF.

The chain uses TRBV18 and TRBJ1-3; possibly TRBD1 for D (5 bases). Germline lookup yields CDR1 KGHSH and CDR2 LQKENI. The germline V and J ends were trimmed by 3 bases and 4 bases, with 16 bases remaining between them. CDR3 length equals 16 residues. CDR3 nucleotides: TGTGCCAGCTCACCGACGACAGCCGCGTCGGGAAACACCATATATTTT. This gives the protein CASSPTTAASGNTIYF.

In this sample, this clone turned up a few times. The CDR3 is CASSKEEVVYEQYF. Written as DNA, the CDR3 is TGTGCCAGCAGCAAAGAGGAGGTGGTCTACGAGCAGTACTTC. The J gene is TRBJ2-7, the V gene TRBV7-9; a weak D match, TRBD2 (5 bases). The V end lost 5 bases, the J end lost 3 bases, and 14 bases lay between the germline ends. In germline, CDR1 is SEHNR, CDR2 FQNEAQ (reference sequence). This CDR3 spans 14 amino acids.

V is TRBV7-8 and J is TRBJ1-1; a weak D match, TRBD1 (6 bases). Per the germline V gene, CDR1 is SGHVS and CDR2 is FQNEAQ. CDR3 length equals 14 residues. The V end was cut by 6 bases, the J end by 6 bases, with 17 bases between. The CDR3 sequence is CASRRGGESAEAFF. The CDR3 bases are TGTGCCAGCAGGCGCGGGGGCGAGAGCGCTGAAGCTTTCTTT. The full variable domain, in which reference TRBV7-8 and TRBJ1-1 provide the parts outside the CDR3, is GAGVSQSPRYKVAKRGQDVALRCDPISGHVSLFWYQQALGQGPEFLTYFQNEAQLDKSGLPSDRFFAERPEGSVSTLKIQRTQQEDSAVYLCASRRGGESAEAFFGQGTRLTVV.

The chain carries TRBV5-4 and TRBJ1-2, with D unresolved. V gave up 2 bases and J gave up 5 bases, with 22 bases separating them. The CDR3 is 17 amino acids. Germline CDR1 is SGHNT and CDR2 is YYREEE (reference sequence). CDR3 bases: TGTGCCAGCAGCTTCCCCAATAACCCGACCGGGTTGTATGGCTACACCTTC. Its translation: CASSFPNNPTGLYGYTF.

The chain carries TRBV27 and TRBJ1-1; D gene uncertain. V dropped 0 bases and J dropped 4 bases, with 9 bases sitting between them. The CDR3 has 14 amino acids. The germline gives CDR1 MNHEY, CDR2 SMNVEV (reference sequence). The CDR3 loop is CASSLSGSGTEAFF. The CDR3 DNA follows: TGTGCCAGCAGTTTATCCGGGTCGGGCACTGAAGCTTTCTTT.

The gene calls are TRBV9 and TRBJ1-1, with a possible D match to TRBD1 (6 bases). In germline, CDR1 is SGDLS, CDR2 YYNGEE. Deletions cut 4 bases from V and 6 bases from J, with 19 bases between. The CDR3 contains 15 residues. CDR3 in amino acids: CASSNQQGRSAEAFF. The CDR3 DNA reads TGTGCCAGCAGCAACCAACAGGGACGGAGCGCTGAAGCTTTCTTT. The whole variable domain, filled in from reference TRBV9 and TRBJ1-1, reads DSGVTQTPKHLITATGQRVTLRCSPRSGDLSVYWYQQSLDQGLQFLIQYYNGEERAKGNILERFSAQQFPDLHSELNLSSLELGDSALYFCASSNQQGRSAEAFFGQGTRLTVV.

Points on this clone: Other DNA variants within this sample encode the same CDR3. The genes are TRBV15 and TRBJ2-1, with 12 positions matching TRBD2. This CDR3 is 16 amino acids long. Germline loops: CDR1 LNHNV, CDR2 YYDKDF (reference sequence). Losses at the gene ends were 1 base for V and 4 bases for J; bases not matched to a gene: 2. The CDR3 nucleotides read TGTGCCACCAGCAGAGGACTAGCGGGAGCGTACAATGAGCAGTTCTTC. This gives the protein CATSRGLAGAYNEQFF.

The gene calls are TRBV5-6 and TRBJ1-4; TRBD1 might be the D (6 bases). Germline V lookup: CDR1 SGHDT, CDR2 YYEEEE. Trimming left V 4 bases short and J 8 bases short, with 21 bases between. The CDR3 is 16 residues long. The CDR3 DNA sequence: TGTGCCAGCAGCGCCCAACAGGGAAGTAGTAACGAAAAACTGTTTTTT. The encoded protein is CASSAQQGSSNEKLFF.

A single count supports this clone. This chain joins TRBV30 and TRBJ1-2; the match to TRBD1 covers 7 bases. Germline V gene data show CDR1 as GTSNPN and CDR2 as SVGIG (reference sequence). The CDR3 has 11 residues. The ends lost 1 base at V and 10 bases at J; junction bases unmatched: 3. The CDR3 is CAWSGGGPYTF. CDR3 in DNA: TGTGCCTGGAGTGGAGGGGGCCCCTACACCTTC. The complete variable domain, with remaining parts taken from reference TRBV30 and TRBJ1-2, reads SQTIHQWPATLVQPVGSPLSLECTVEGTSNPNLYWYRQAAGRGLQLLFYSVGIGQISSEVPQNLSASRPQDRQFILSSKKLLLSDSGFYLCAWSGGGPYTFGSGTRLTVV.

The J gene is TRBJ1-6, the V gene TRBV27; D may be TRBD1 (5 bases). From germline, CDR1 is MNHEY and CDR2 SMNVEV (reference sequence). V shed 10 bases and J shed 6 bases, with 13 bases lying between them. This CDR3 has 13 amino acids. The DNA for the CDR3 is TGTGCCACCCGGGGGATCTCTAATTCACCCCTCCACTTT. Translating gives CATRGISNSPLHF.

V and J are TRBV9 and TRBJ1-2, with unresolved D. V was pared by 0 bases and J by 4 bases, with 10 bases between. CDR1 is SGDLS and CDR2 is YYNGEE in the germline V gene. The CDR3 is 14 amino acids. CDR3 in amino acids: CASSVDSGLYGYTF. The CDR3, as DNA: TGTGCCAGCAGCGTAGATTCAGGCCTCTATGGCTACACCTTC.

J is TRBJ2-2 and V is TRBV7-9; a possible D gene is TRBD1 (5 bases). V was trimmed by 8 bases and J by 2 bases, leaving 18 bases between them. The germline V gene encodes CDR1 SEHNR and CDR2 FQNEAQ (reference sequence). The CDR3 has 16 amino acids. The CDR3 DNA reads as TGTGCCAGCGGTAAGCTGGGGCAGCCCAACACCGGGGAGCTGTTTTTT. This gives the protein CASGKLGQPNTGELFF. The variable domain in full, completed from reference TRBV7-9 and TRBJ2-2, reads DTGVSQNPRHKITKRGQNVTFRCDPISEHNRLYWYRQTLGQGPEFLTYFQNEAQLEKSRLLSDRFSAERPKGSFSTLEIQRTEQGDSAMYLCASGKLGQPNTGELFFGEGSRLTVL.

The chain couples TRBV12-3 or TRBV12-4 to TRBJ1-1; D might be TRBD1 (5 bases). The CDR3 has 13 residues. The V and J ends lost 5 bases and 12 bases respectively, with 19 bases between them. DNA of the CDR3: TGTGCCAGCAGTACCCGGACACTACCGGAGACTTTCTTT. This gives the protein CASSTRTLPETFF.

This CDR3 is CASSPTREANEKLFF. The CDR3 coding sequence is TGTGCCAGCAGCCCAACGAGGGAAGCTAATGAAAAACTGTTTTTT. J is TRBJ1-4 and V is TRBV7-9; D is uncertain. The CDR3 has 15 residues. Germline V gives CDR1 SEHNR, CDR2 FQNEAQ (reference sequence). V was clipped by 5 bases and J by 3 bases, with 13 bases between them.

This chain links TRBV19 with TRBJ2-7; 7 bases align to TRBD1. Germline lookup yields CDR1 LNHDA and CDR2 SQIVND (reference sequence). The CDR3 is made up of 14 amino acids. Unmatched junction bases numbered 4, after V lost 5 bases and J lost 0 bases. CDR3 amino acids: CASSAGTASYEQYF. In nucleotides, the CDR3 is TGTGCCAGTAGTGCCGGGACAGCCTCCTACGAGCAGTACTTC.

The sample holds a few counts of this clone. The V gene is TRBV19, the J gene TRBJ1-2, with 8 nucleotides matching TRBD1. Germline-derived CDR1 and CDR2 are LNHDA and SQIVND (reference sequence). The CDR3 consists of 14 residues. Trimming removed 2 bases from V and 8 bases from J; junction bases left unmatched: 7. The CDR3 bases are TGTGCCAGTAGTATAAGGACAGGGACGGGCGGCTACACCTTC. It specifies CASSIRTGTGGYTF.

The chain couples TRBV12-3 or TRBV12-4 to TRBJ2-5; D may be TRBD1 (6 bases). V gave up 4 bases and J gave up 5 bases, with 11 bases separating them. This CDR3 spans 13 amino acids. In nucleotides, the CDR3 is TGTGCCAGCAGTTCTCAGGGGCGCGAGACCCAGTACTTC. Its translation is CASSSQGRETQYF.

This clone was found once. The chain is built from TRBV19 and TRBJ2-7; D gene unclear. Germline values: CDR1 LNHDA, CDR2 SQIVND (reference sequence). Trimming stripped 5 bases from V and 3 bases from J, with 11 bases between. The CDR3 totals 13 residues. CDR3 DNA: TGTGCCAGTAGTCCGGCCCCTAGCTACGAGCAGTACTTC. This translates into CASSPAPSYEQYF.

J is TRBJ1-6 and V is TRBV6-2 or TRBV6-3; a possible D gene is TRBD1 (5 bases). The CDR3 spans 17 residues. The V end was cut by 5 bases, the J end by 0 bases, with 14 bases between. Germline assignment: CDR1 MNHEY and CDR2 SVGEGT. This CDR3 reads CASSTLTVGSYNSPLHF. DNA for the CDR3: TGTGCCAGCAGTACCTTGACAGTCGGCTCCTATAATTCACCCCTCCACTTT.

This clone was picked up one time. V and J are TRBV19 and TRBJ1-1; maybe TRBD1 (5 bases). The V and J ends lost 5 bases and 5 bases respectively, with 18 bases between them. The CDR3 length is 15 residues. Germline V gene lookup returns CDR1 LNHDA and CDR2 SQIVND (reference sequence). CDR3 region: CASSPLGGEGTEAFF. CDR3 nucleotides: TGTGCCAGTAGTCCCCTGGGAGGGGAGGGAACTGAAGCTTTCTTT.